Here is one TCR beta chain with its context. The PCR ran on 60 Vbeta and 13 Jbeta primers. TCRdb's copy holds only in-frame clones and misses some; the assay was immunoSEQ multiplex PCR. The sample consists of some 170,000 clones, 78% of them appearing once. These data originate in a study of cytomegalovirus exposure and HLA in healthy donors. Study context: The 110 million or so unique TCR beta sequences, from about 170 million T cells, were found by an earlier analysis.

Germline assignment: CDR1 SQVTM and CDR2 ANQGSEA. The ends were cut back, 8 bases at V and 4 bases at J, with 11 bases in the middle. The CDR3 extends over 11 amino acids. Sequencing was performed on PBMCs. The clonotype comes from a female donor in good health and CMV-seronegative. V gene TRBV29-1 combines with J gene TRBJ1-2; TRBD1 is a possible D gene (5 bases). CDR3 DNA sequence: TGCAGCTGCGCCGGGGGCTATGGCTACACCTTC. It codes for CSCAGGYGYTF.